The clone carrying this TCR beta chain was picked up one time. Its antigen is unidentified. Germline V gene data show CDR1 as GTSNPN and CDR2 as SVGIG (reference sequence). The CDR3 has 12 residues. Trimming took 8 bases from V and 8 from J; bases not matched to a gene: 10. The data belong to a study of cytomegalovirus exposure and HLA in healthy donors. Amplification used 60 Vbeta primers and 13 Jbeta primers. Only in-frame clones appear in the TCRdb table, and some are missing; sequencing was by immunoSEQ multiplex PCR. The data contain over 75,000 clones, about 89% of them singletons. Study-level results: When analyzed later, a missense DCLRE1C variant was found to be linked to TCR beta V- and J-gene trimming.

J is TRBJ1-2 and V is TRBV30; 8 bases line up with TRBD1. What was sequenced was PBMCs. The sequence derives from a man between 25 and 39 years old in good health and CMV-seropositive. In nucleotides, the CDR3 is TGTGCCAGGTCGGACAGGGTAACCGGCTACACCTTC. Translating it yields CARSDRVTGYTF. The full variable domain, completed using reference TRBV30 and TRBJ1-2, is SQTIHQWPATLVQPVGSPLSLECTVEGTSNPNLYWYRQAAGRGLQLLFYSVGIGQISSEVPQNLSASRPQDRQFILSSKKLLLSDSGFYLCARSDRVTGYTFGSGTRLTVV.